Sequencing of this TCR beta chain was carried out in a study of T cell repertoires in cytomegalovirus infection (dated 2019 in TCRdb). Study-wide context: Peptide stimulations targeted recently identified HLA-C-restricted CMV epitopes, whose presentation resists viral immunomodulation, together with well-studied HLA-B-restricted epitopes. Donor HLA type was relevant to the analysis, as public TCR beta signatures indicated carriage of CMV infection together with the matching HLA type. General study outcomes and caveats: In the ex vivo response, HLA-C-restricted CMV-specific TCR beta clonotypes were dominant, and in two of eight donors the single most frequent clonotype came from this HLA-C-restricted group. Cumulative frequency of public TCR beta family members discriminated carriers of CMV infection plus the relevant HLA type in this cohort and an independent roughly 340-donor cohort.

The listed sequencing device is Illumina HiSeq 1500. TCRdb applied fastp at Q25 and MiXCR to the public reads, then kept only in-frame beta chains. Rows with a matching CDR3 protein are joined into one entry that keeps the most common DNA and genes. The sample profile shows roughly 730,000 distinct CDR3 sequences; around 35% of them were found once. Together, the top ten hold 15% to 20% of the sample. This clonotype has more than one count but fewer than ten. Its antigen target is currently unknown. The record has no base qualities; no much larger clone is one base away. In the paper's terms, the treatment or condition label means: in vitro stimulation with specific CMV peptide epitopes to enrich CMV-specific T cells. CDR1 and CDR2, per the germline V gene, are MGHDK and SYGVNS. The CDR3 starts with the cysteine, ends with the phenylalanine, and has 16 residues. Just CDR3 DNA is preserved here, 48 bases in frame from base 1. V drops 6 bases and J drops 9 bases, leaving 21 bases in between.

This clonotype was obtained from a human donor in good health (CMV status not recorded). Some clones in this sample may be carry-over from other donors' samples. Recombination connected TRBV25-1 to TRBJ1-6, with a tentative D gene TRBD1 over 5 matching bases. Specimen: cultured PBMCs, collected from culture after CMV antigen stimulation. The CDR3 region reads CASRPNGGGVGSPLHF. The nucleotide sequence reads as follows: TGTGCCAGCAGACCGAATGGGGGTGGGGTAGGTTCACCCCTCCACTTT.